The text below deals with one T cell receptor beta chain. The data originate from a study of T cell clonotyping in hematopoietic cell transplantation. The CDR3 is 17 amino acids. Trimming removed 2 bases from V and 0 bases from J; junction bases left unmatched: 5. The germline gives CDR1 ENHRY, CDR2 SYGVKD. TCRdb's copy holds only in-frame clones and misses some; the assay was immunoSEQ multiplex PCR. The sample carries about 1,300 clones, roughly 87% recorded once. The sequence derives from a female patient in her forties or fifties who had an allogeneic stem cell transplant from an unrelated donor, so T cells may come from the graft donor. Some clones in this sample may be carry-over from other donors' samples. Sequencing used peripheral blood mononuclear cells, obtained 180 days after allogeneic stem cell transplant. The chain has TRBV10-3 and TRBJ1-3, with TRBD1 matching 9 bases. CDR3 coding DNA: TGTGCCATCAGTGAGAACAGGGGGCAACCCTCTGGAAACACCATATATTTT. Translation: CAISENRGQPSGNTIYF.